This T cell receptor beta chain is from a study of cytomegalovirus exposure and HLA in healthy donors. Trimming shortened V by 5 bases and J by 1 base, and 14 bases separated the two germline ends. CDR1 and CDR2 (germline): ENHRY, SYGVKD. The CDR3 length is 15 residues. Study-level results: The study had only CMV serostatus as immune exposure information.

This clone has only a few counts. The antigen is not known. The PCR was carried out with 60 Vbeta primers and 13 Jbeta primers. Repertoires were generated with immunoSEQ multiplex PCR, while TCRdb's copy carries only in-frame clones and drops some. Altogether some 150,000 clones are present, roughly 85% being singletons, with the ten largest covering 0.85%. The rearrangement uses TRBV10-3 and TRBJ1-1, with D unclear. The sequence came from a young woman in good health and CMV-seronegative. Material: PBMCs. In DNA form, the CDR3 reads TGTGCCATCAGTCCCATTGGAGTTAAGAACACTGAAGCTTTCTTT. The encoded protein is CAISPIGVKNTEAFF.